This T cell receptor beta chain was recovered during a study of beta chain features in type 1 diabetes. Notes on the study in general: The VDJ junctions of type 1 diabetes patients carried fewer insertions and more deletions. Significant though moderate, a shortening of TCRB CDR3s appeared in all four CD4+ subsets of Type 1 diabetes patients.

Isolated RNA was reverse transcribed in full, so expressed TCRB transcripts were sequenced. The protocol was immunoSEQ multiplex PCR, while the TCRdb copy is restricted to in-frame clones and leaves out a portion. Among over 300,000 clones listed, approximately 10% were seen once. A heparinised blood draw that averaged roughly 100 mL was obtained once from each donor. Over 95% purity was reached by all sorted populations. Trimming took 5 bases from V and 0 from J; bases not matched to a gene: 7. The CDR3 length is 15 residues. The germline gives CDR1 SEHNR, CDR2 FQNEAQ (reference sequence). About this clone itself: Antigen: not known.

The sequenced material came from central memory CD4+ T cells from blood. This TCR was recovered from a man younger than 40 with type 1 diabetes. The chain has TRBV7-9 and TRBJ2-7; 7 nucleotides line up with TRBD1. The CDR3 coding sequence is TGTGCCAGCAGCATTGGACAGGCAACCTCCTACGAGCAGTACTTC. This encodes CASSIGQATSYEQYF. Filled out from reference TRBV7-9 and TRBJ2-7, the complete variable domain reads DTGVSQNPRHKITKRGQNVTFRCDPISEHNRLYWYRQTLGQGPEFLTYFQNEAQLEKSRLLSDRFSAERPKGSFSTLEIQRTEQGDSAMYLCASSIGQATSYEQYFGPGTRLTVT.